Reported below is one TCR beta chain. What antigen it recognizes has not been identified. Base qualities are not provided; no much larger clone lies one nucleotide away. Taken from the germline V gene, the CDR1 and CDR2 loops are SGHAT and FQNNGV. V loses 2 bases of germline sequence and J loses 4 bases, and the interval between the two ends is 15 bases. The CDR3 covers 16 residues, taking in both the cysteine and the phenylalanine. Only the CDR3 DNA is retained, 48 bases long and in frame from the first base. The record originates from a study of T cell changes during pregnancy in multiple sclerosis (dated by TCRdb to the late 2010s). Some background on the complete study: Changes in the T cell repertoire over the course of pregnancy were examined in this study in women with multiple sclerosis.

Library generation was performed with the immunoSEQ multiplex PCR assay. As stored in TCRdb, this immuneACCESS dataset retains in-frame rearrangements with V and J assigned. A fraction of the clones does not appear; measured against another copy, unresolved V genes explain less than half of the discrepancy, and the remainder lacks a known reason. The table for this sample lists approximately 31,000 clones; roughly nine tenths of them were counted only once. Of the sample, approximately 4.7% falls within the top ten clones. Sequenced here: CD8+ T cells from peripheral blood mononuclear cells, sampled in the second trimester of pregnancy. Rearrangement joined TRBV11-2 to TRBJ2-1; TRBD2 might be the D gene, on 6 matching bases. The sequence came from a female donor with multiple sclerosis, enrolled in a pregnancy study. The DNA is TGTGCCAGCAGCTTATTCGCACGGGAGTCATACAATGAGCAGTTCTTC. Translation gives CASSLFARESYNEQFF.